The clone carrying this T cell receptor (beta chain) appeared a single time. The data originate from a study of tumor-infiltrating lymphocytes in localized non-small cell lung cancer. Study-wide background: Resected tumor was paired with non-adjacent uninvolved lung from the same patient.

Some clones are missing from TCRdb's copy, which holds only in-frame ones; the method was immunoSEQ multiplex PCR. The table lists roughly 9,200 clones, roughly four fifths of them singletons, with about 9.1% in the top ten. The CDR3 covers 15 residues. The germline V and J ends were trimmed by 6 bases and 3 bases, with 17 bases remaining between them. CDR1 and CDR2 (germline): MDHEN, SYDVKM. The sequence was obtained from a human donor with non-small cell lung cancer. The V call is TRBV28, the J call TRBJ1-1; D is uncertain. The sample was uninvolved lung tissue not adjacent to the tumor. The CDR3 bases are TGTGCCAGCAGACTTCTACGGGTCACCTACACTGAAGCTTTCTTT. This translates into CASRLLRVTYTEAFF.